Following are 25 T cell receptor beta chains from one sample sequenced in a study of T cell changes during pregnancy in multiple sclerosis. The data were produced by immunoSEQ multiplex PCR, yet TCRdb's version contains in-frame clones alone and is incomplete. The table shows about 68,000 clones, with roughly nine tenths occurring only once. Specimen: peripheral blood, collected in the third trimester of pregnancy. The receptors come from a female donor with multiple sclerosis, enrolled in a pregnancy study.

This chain joins TRBV25-1 and TRBJ1-6; D not certain. V was pared by 3 bases and J by 10 bases, with 13 bases between. CDR3 size: 14 residues. Germline CDR1 reads MGHDK; CDR2 reads SYGVNS. In DNA form, the CDR3 reads TGTGCCAGCAGTGACGGTGGTTTGCAATCACCCCTCCACTTT. Its protein product is CASSDGGLQSPLHF.

The rearrangement links TRBV7-3 to TRBJ1-1; maybe TRBD1 (5 bases). Per the germline V gene, CDR1 is SGHTA and CDR2 is FQGTGA. Trimming pared 6 bases from V and 3 bases from J, leaving 11 bases between. This CDR3 is 13 amino acids long. DNA for the CDR3: TGTGCCAGCAGTCGGGGGGAGGACACTGAAGCTTTCTTT. Translation gives CASSRGEDTEAFF.

The rearrangement links TRBV28 to TRBJ2-7; a possible D gene is TRBD2 (7 bases). The CDR3 sequence is 13 residues long. Germline V gives CDR1 MDHEN, CDR2 SYDVKM. The germline V and J ends were trimmed by 5 bases and 9 bases, with 17 bases remaining between them. The CDR3 here is CASSPPWEGGQYF. The DNA of the CDR3 is TGTGCCAGCAGTCCACCGTGGGAGGGGGGGCAGTACTTC.

The chain uses TRBV2 and TRBJ1-5; D is unresolved. V shed 5 bases and J shed 2 bases, with 10 bases lying between them. CDR1 and CDR2 (germline): SNHLY, FYNNEI. This CDR3 comprises 14 residues. This CDR3 is CASSSGFGNQPQHF. CDR3 bases: TGTGCCAGCAGTTCGGGGTTTGGCAATCAGCCCCAGCATTTT.

This clone was counted a single time. The V gene is TRBV14, the J gene TRBJ2-7, with 7 bases identical to TRBD1. V was pared by 0 bases and J by 7 bases, with 9 bases of the junction left unmatched. CDR3 length: 15 residues. Per germline, CDR1 SGHDN and CDR2 FVKESK. This chain's CDR3 is CASSQEVGRGWEQYF. The CDR3 nucleotides are TGTGCCAGCAGCCAAGAAGTCGGCAGGGGGTGGGAGCAGTACTTC.

Only a few counts were recorded for this clone. V gene TRBV5-1 combines with J gene TRBJ2-7; 9 bases are shared with TRBD1. The CDR3 consists of 16 residues. The germline V gene has CDR1 SGHRS and CDR2 YFSETQ. J was trimmed by 0 bases and V by 0 bases; bases with no gene match: 4. CDR3 in amino acids: CASSLGLGQGSYEQYF. Here the CDR3 DNA reads TGCGCCAGCAGCTTGGGGCTGGGACAGGGCTCCTACGAGCAGTACTTC.

V gene TRBV5-1 combines with J gene TRBJ2-7; the D gene is possibly TRBD2 (6 bases). The V end lost 0 bases, the J end lost 3 bases, and 10 bases lay between the germline ends. The CDR3 contains 14 residues. Germline values: CDR1 SGHRS, CDR2 YFSETQ. The CDR3 reads CASSLAGGYYEQYF. The CDR3, as DNA: TGCGCCAGCAGCTTGGCCGGGGGTTACTACGAGCAGTACTTC.

This chain uses TRBV19 with TRBJ1-6; no firm D call. Germline V gene lookup returns CDR1 LNHDA and CDR2 SQIVND (reference sequence). The CDR3 contains 13 residues. The germline V and J ends were trimmed by 8 bases and 3 bases, with 8 bases remaining between them. The CDR3 spells CASGFSYNSPLHF. The CDR3 DNA is TGTGCCAGTGGTTTTAGCTATAATTCACCCCTCCACTTT.

This clone is a singleton in its sample. This rearrangement joins TRBV29-1 to TRBJ2-1, with a weak D call TRBD2 (7 bases). The V gene's germline CDR1 is SQVTM and CDR2 ANQGSEA. This CDR3 spans 12 amino acids. With 7 bases removed from V and 4 bases from J, the gap between germline ends came to 11 bases. CDR3 sequence reads: CSAEGGYNEQFF. CDR3 sequence (DNA): TGCAGCGCCGAGGGGGGGTACAATGAGCAGTTCTTC.

This sequence joins TRBV2 and TRBJ2-3; D is perhaps TRBD1 (5 bases). CDR1 and CDR2 from the germline V gene are SNHLY and FYNNEI. Trimming took off 1 base at V and 4 bases at J, with 12 bases between the two ends. This CDR3 spans 15 amino acids. CDR3 sequence reads: CASSEDRQGADTQYF. CDR3 in DNA: TGTGCCAGCAGTGAAGATCGGCAGGGTGCAGATACGCAGTATTTT.

The chain couples TRBV10-1 to TRBJ1-4; no clear D. This CDR3 is built from 14 residues. CDR1 is WNHNN, CDR2 SYGVQD, per germline (reference sequence). Trimming removed 4 bases from V and 5 bases from J, with 11 bases in between. CDR3 DNA: TGCGCCAGCAGTGCTGGCGGCCTGAATGAAAAACTGTTTTTT. Translated: CASSAGGLNEKLFF.

This clone was seen only once. The rearrangement uses TRBV9 and TRBJ2-2, with a tentative D call TRBD2 (5 bases). The CDR3 extends over 16 amino acids. CDR1 SGDLS and CDR2 YYNGEE come from the germline V gene. Trimming took off 0 bases at V and 0 bases at J, with 9 bases between the two ends. The CDR3 sequence is CASSVDVTTNTGELFF. CDR3 nucleotide sequence: TGTGCCAGCAGCGTAGATGTGACTACGAACACCGGGGAGCTGTTTTTT.

The chain carries TRBV9 and TRBJ1-1; no firm D call. Trimming pared 5 bases from V and 2 bases from J, leaving 13 bases between. Germline assignment: CDR1 SGDLS and CDR2 YYNGEE. The CDR3 covers 14 residues. The CDR3 sequence is CASSDSGKNTEAFF. DNA of the CDR3: TGTGCCAGCAGTGACTCCGGGAAAAACACTGAAGCTTTCTTT.

The rearrangement joins TRBV5-6 to TRBJ1-6; D is unclear. The germline gives CDR1 SGHDT, CDR2 YYEEEE. The CDR3 runs 16 residues. Trimming shortened V by 0 bases and J by 1 base, and 8 bases separated the two germline ends. For the CDR3, the DNA is TGTGCCAGCAGCTTGGGAGCGAGTTCCTATAATTCACCCCTCCACTTT. Protein sequence: CASSLGASSYNSPLHF.

DNA of the CDR3: TGTGCCAGCAGAGATAGGACAGCTGGAAACACCATATATTTT. Amino acids: CASRDRTAGNTIYF. This chain uses TRBV5-8 with TRBJ1-3, with D possibly TRBD1 on 6 matching bases. V lost 5 bases and J 2 bases, leaving 11 bases between the germline ends. The germline V gene has CDR1 SGHTS and CDR2 YDEGEE. This CDR3 contains 14 residues.

The chain recombines TRBV7-2 with TRBJ2-7, with TRBD2 matching over 9 bases. The CDR3 has 15 residues. Germline assignment: CDR1 SGHTA and CDR2 FQGNSA. The ends lost 2 bases at V and 2 bases at J; junction bases unmatched: 4. The CDR3 is CASSLSGGFAYEQYF. The DNA for the CDR3 is TGTGCCAGCAGCTTAAGCGGGGGGTTTGCCTACGAGCAGTACTTC.

This sequence joins TRBV19 and TRBJ1-4; D gene uncertain. Trimming took 0 bases from V and 0 from J, leaving 11 bases between them. Germline CDR1 LNHDA, CDR2 SQIVND (reference sequence). This CDR3 has 17 amino acids. CDR3: CASSIDPNSATNEKLFF. CDR3 DNA: TGTGCCAGTAGTATAGATCCGAACAGTGCAACTAATGAAAAACTGTTTTTT.

The gene calls are TRBV4-2 and TRBJ2-7; D is possibly TRBD2 (6 bases). The CDR3 loop spans 17 amino acids. Germline V gene data show CDR1 as LGHNA and CDR2 as YNFKEQ. The V gene lost 4 bases and the J gene lost 1 base, with 20 bases spanning the gap. The CDR3 DNA follows: TGTGCCAGCAGCCCTTACCGCCCCGGGACTCTATCCTACGAGCAGTACTTC. Its protein product is CASSPYRPGTLSYEQYF.

The rearrangement uses TRBV5-1 and TRBJ1-2; TRBD1 matches 8 bases. The CDR3 totals 14 residues. The germline CDR1 and CDR2 sequences are SGHRS and YFSETQ. V was pared by 0 bases and J by 12 bases, with 10 bases of the junction left unmatched. The CDR3 protein is CASSLVGTGLSDTF. The CDR3 nucleotides read TGCGCCAGCAGCTTGGTAGGGACAGGCTTAAGTGACACCTTC.

This chain links TRBV5-1 with TRBJ1-2; D remains unclear. Trimming pared 3 bases from V and 7 bases from J, leaving 16 bases between. The CDR3 sequence is 14 residues long. Germline V gives CDR1 SGHRS, CDR2 YFSETQ. The CDR3 coding sequence is TGCGCCAGCAGCTCCCGAGGCGGTGCCATTGGCTACACCTTC. This gives the protein CASSSRGGAIGYTF.

The V call is TRBV18, the J call TRBJ1-2; D may be TRBD1 (5 bases). Germline assignment: CDR1 KGHSH and CDR2 LQKENI. Trimming pared 5 bases from V and 5 bases from J, leaving 21 bases between. The CDR3 sequence is 16 residues long. The CDR3 sequence is CASSSPNQGNLYGYTF. Written as DNA, the CDR3 is TGTGCCAGCTCATCCCCGAACCAGGGAAATCTATATGGCTACACCTTC.

J is TRBJ2-5 and V is TRBV5-1; possible D gene TRBD1, 5 bases. With the DNA end fitting TRBJ2-7 better, the J assignment may be wrong. Germline values: CDR1 SGHRS, CDR2 YFSETQ. This CDR3 is 15 amino acids long. DNA of the CDR3: TGCGCCAGCAGCTTGGAGGGGATCAGCTCCTACGAGCAGTACTTC. Translated, it gives CASSLEGISSYEQYF.

V is TRBV5-8 and J is TRBJ2-7; 10 bases agree with TRBD1. The CDR3 is 14 residues long. CDR1 and CDR2 (germline): SGHTS, YDEGEE. Germline trimming cut 2 bases from V and 4 bases from J; bases unmatched to any gene: 3. The CDR3 loop is CASSLRQGAYEQYF. CDR3 sequence (DNA): TGTGCCAGCAGCTTACGACAGGGGGCTTACGAGCAGTACTTC.

This chain connects TRBV10-2 to TRBJ2-3; TRBD1 is a possible D gene (5 bases). The CDR3 consists of 16 residues. CDR1 and CDR2 (germline): WSHSY, SAAADI. The ends were cut back, 0 bases at V and 3 bases at J, with 13 bases in the middle. This CDR3 is CASSESKGVWTDTQYF. DNA of the CDR3: TGCGCCAGCAGTGAGTCGAAAGGGGTCTGGACAGATACGCAGTATTTT.

The gene calls are TRBV18 and TRBJ1-1; a possible D gene is TRBD1 (6 bases). V was trimmed by 2 bases and J by 3 bases, leaving 10 bases between them. CDR3 size: 14 residues. In germline, CDR1 is KGHSH, CDR2 LQKENI. The CDR3 protein is CASSPRQDDTEAFF. For the CDR3, the DNA is TGTGCCAGCTCACCAAGACAGGACGACACTGAAGCTTTCTTT.